A selection of T cell receptor beta chains follows, all from one sample in a study of a mutant IDH1 vaccine in newly diagnosed glioma. The protocol was immunoSEQ multiplex PCR, while the TCRdb copy is restricted to in-frame clones and leaves out a portion. This table holds approximately 92,000 clones, around four fifths found once. The source was PBMCs, collected from a glioma patient treated with radiotherapy, temozolomide or both. The receptors derive from a woman aged 45 to 65 with glioma. CDR3s include the opening cysteine and the closing phenylalanine or tryptophan. A D gene is named only where the DNA matches it firmly. Clone size is shown for a subset of rows, as once, few, many or a class of expanded clone.

V gene: TRBV10-1; clone size: NA; D gene: NA; J gene: TRBJ2-7; CDR3 DNA: TGCGCCAGCAGTCGGGGGGCCTCCTACGAGCAGTACTTC; CDR3 protein: CASSRGASYEQYF
V gene: TRBV19; clone size: NA; D gene: NA; J gene: TRBJ1-1; CDR3 DNA: TGTGCCAGTAGTGCCGGCCCGGTAGGAGCTTTCTTT; CDR3 protein: CASSAGPVGAFF
V gene: TRBV7-3; clone size: NA; D gene: NA; J gene: TRBJ1-1; CDR3 DNA: TGTGCCAGCAGCTTAAGGGGGCAGGCTGAAGCTTTCTTT; CDR3 protein: CASSLRGQAEAFF
V gene: TRBV9; clone size: once; D gene: NA; J gene: TRBJ2-2; CDR3 DNA: TGTGCCAGCAGCGTAGGGGCAGGGCCCACCGGGGAGCTGTTTTTT; CDR3 protein: CASSVGAGPTGELFF
V gene: TRBV5-1; clone size: NA; D gene: TRBD2; J gene: TRBJ2-3; CDR3 DNA: TGCGCCAGCAGCTGGGGGGGGGTCACAGATACGCAGTATTTT; CDR3 protein: CASSWGGVTDTQYF
V gene: TRBV29-1; clone size: NA; D gene: NA; J gene: TRBJ1-2; CDR3 DNA: TGCAGCGTTGATCCGCGTCGGCTGGACTATGGCTACACCTTC; CDR3 protein: CSVDPRRLDYGYTF
V gene: TRBV5-1; clone size: NA; D gene: TRBD2; J gene: TRBJ2-5; CDR3 DNA: TGCGCCAGCAGCTTGTCCAGCGGGGGAGGAGAGACCCAGTACTTC; CDR3 protein: CASSLSSGGGETQYF
V gene: TRBV19; clone size: once; D gene: NA; J gene: TRBJ1-4; CDR3 DNA: TGTGCCAGTAGGTCTTTTACCGGGACACCCCGATCGGATGAAAAACTGTTTTTT; CDR3 protein: CASRSFTGTPRSDEKLFF
V gene: TRBV1; clone size: few; D gene: NA; J gene: TRBJ1-1; CDR3 DNA: TGCACCAGCAGCCAAATAGGTCGGGACAGGGTATCGGAGATAGAAGCTTTCTTT; CDR3 protein: CTSSQIGRDRVSEIEAFF
V gene: TRBV28; clone size: few; D gene: NA; J gene: TRBJ1-2; CDR3 DNA: TGTGCCAGCAGTTTAATAGAAGTCGGTGGCTACACCTTC; CDR3 protein: CASSLIEVGGYTF
V gene: TRBV18; clone size: once; D gene: NA; J gene: TRBJ1-3; CDR3 DNA: TGTGCCAGCTCACTCGAGGAACGCTCTGGAAACACCATATATTTT; CDR3 protein: CASSLEERSGNTIYF
V gene: TRBV6-4; clone size: NA; D gene: NA; J gene: TRBJ2-3; CDR3 DNA: TGTGCCAGCAGTGACTCCGGGGAAGGTACGCAGTATTTT; CDR3 protein: CASSDSGEGTQYF
V gene: TRBV19; clone size: NA; D gene: NA; J gene: TRBJ1-2; CDR3 DNA: TGTGCCAGCGCGTCGACCCACCGGCTCTATGGCTACACCTTC; CDR3 protein: CASASTHRLYGYTF
V gene: TRBV15; clone size: NA; D gene: TRBD1; J gene: TRBJ1-5; CDR3 DNA: TGTGCCACCTGCCCAGGGGCAGGGGGCGGTCAGCCCCAGCATTTT; CDR3 protein: CATCPGAGGGQPQHF
V gene: TRBV5-1; clone size: NA; D gene: NA; J gene: TRBJ1-3; CDR3 DNA: TGCGCCAGCAGCTTCCAGGGAAACACCATATATTTT; CDR3 protein: CASSFQGNTIYF
V gene: TRBV30; clone size: NA; D gene: TRBD1; J gene: TRBJ1-3; CDR3 DNA: TGTGCCTGGGGACCAAGGGGGCCCGGAAACACCATATATTTT; CDR3 protein: CAWGPRGPGNTIYF
V gene: TRBV7-9; clone size: NA; D gene: NA; J gene: TRBJ2-5; CDR3 DNA: TGTGCCAGCAGCTTAGGTGGCAGGAGAATCTCCGAGACCCAGTACTTC; CDR3 protein: CASSLGGRRISETQYF
V gene: TRBV5-6; clone size: once; D gene: TRBD1; J gene: TRBJ1-5; CDR3 DNA: TGTGCCAGCACCCGGACAGGGGATCAGCCCCAGCATTTT; CDR3 protein: CASTRTGDQPQHF
V gene: TRBV29-1; clone size: NA; D gene: NA; J gene: TRBJ1-1; CDR3 DNA: TGCAGCGCCTGGAACGCTGAAGCTTTCTTT; CDR3 protein: CSAWNAEAFF
V gene: TRBV6-6; clone size: NA; D gene: TRBD1; J gene: TRBJ2-1; CDR3 DNA: TGTGCCAGCAGTCCGACCCGACAGGGCCTGAGGAATGAGCAGTTCTTC; CDR3 protein: CASSPTRQGLRNEQFF
V gene: TRBV6-1; clone size: NA; D gene: NA; J gene: TRBJ1-4; CDR3 DNA: TGTGCCAGCAGTGAGTCTTACCTGTTTTTT; CDR3 protein: CASSESYLFF
V gene: TRBV19; clone size: NA; D gene: NA; J gene: TRBJ2-7; CDR3 DNA: TGTGCCAGTAGTATGGGCGCCAGTCCCTACGAGCAGTACTTC; CDR3 protein: CASSMGASPYEQYF
V gene: TRBV19; clone size: NA; D gene: TRBD1; J gene: TRBJ1-5; CDR3 DNA: TGTGCCAGTAGTCGACAGGGGGTGCAGCCCCAGCATTTT; CDR3 protein: CASSRQGVQPQHF
V gene: TRBV6-5; clone size: NA; D gene: NA; J gene: TRBJ1-2; CDR3 DNA: TGTGCCAGCAGTTCAGACCATGTCTATGGCTACACCTTC; CDR3 protein: CASSSDHVYGYTF
V gene: TRBV6-1; clone size: NA; D gene: NA; J gene: TRBJ2-7; CDR3 DNA: TGTGCCAGCAAGGAAAGACATACCTCCTACGAGCAGTACTTC; CDR3 protein: CASKERHTSYEQYF
V gene: TRBV5-1; clone size: NA; D gene: NA; J gene: TRBJ2-7; CDR3 DNA: TGCGCCAGCCGGATGACTGGGTCCTACGAGCAGTACTTC; CDR3 protein: CASRMTGSYEQYF